This is a list of T cell receptor beta chains from one sample in a study of T cells in Graves' hyperthyroidism and ophthalmopathy. One entry per CDR3 protein results from TCRdb running MiXCR on the multiplex PCR reads. The repertoire holds around 300,000 distinct CDR3 sequences, with approximately 14% as singletons. Sequenced sample: blood. Receptors were obtained from a woman in her 30s with Graves' hyperthyroidism. CDR3s include the opening cysteine and the closing phenylalanine or tryptophan. Fields, in order: V gene, D gene, clone size, J gene, CDR3 protein, CDR3 DNA. The D gene is left open where the match is weak. The listing skips clone size in some rows; elsewhere it reads once, few, many or a size class.

V: TRBV20-1; D: .; size: .; J: TRBJ2-7; CDR3: CSARNPILASSYEQYF; DNA: TGCAGTGCTAGAAACCCCATTCTGGCTAGCTCCTACGAGCAGTACTTC
V: TRBV9; D: .; size: .; J: TRBJ2-5; CDR3: CASSVVLTGQGRAETQYF; DNA: TGTGCCAGCAGCGTAGTACTCACGGGGCAGGGGAGGGCGGAGACCCAGTACTTC
V: TRBV27; D: TRBD1; size: few; J: TRBJ1-3; CDR3: CASSSGTDPGNTIYF; DNA: TGTGCCAGCAGTTCCGGGACAGACCCGGGAAACACCATATATTTT
V: TRBV6-2/TRBV6-3; D: TRBD1; size: .; J: TRBJ1-6; CDR3: CASSYPRTGGSPLHF; DNA: TGTGCCAGCAGTTACCCTCGGACAGGGGGTTCACCCCTCCACTTT
V: TRBV19; D: .; size: many; J: TRBJ1-1; CDR3: CASSIAALNTEAFF; DNA: TGTGCCAGTAGTATTGCGGCGCTGAACACTGAAGCTTTCTTT
V: TRBV9; D: .; size: many; J: TRBJ1-5; CDR3: CASSVDHKGAPQHF; DNA: TGTGCCAGCAGCGTAGACCATAAGGGCGCGCCCCAGCATTTT
V: TRBV28; D: .; size: .; J: TRBJ2-7; CDR3: CASSLMDEQYF; DNA: TGTGCCAGCAGTTTAATGGACGAGCAGTACTTC
V: TRBV9; D: TRBD2; size: .; J: TRBJ2-1; CDR3: CASNGRTSANNEQFF; DNA: TGTGCCAGCAACGGTCGTACTAGCGCAAACAATGAGCAGTTCTTC
V: TRBV10-3; D: .; size: once; J: TRBJ2-1; CDR3: CATGTNEQFF; DNA: TGTGCCACAGGGACAAATGAGCAGTTCTTC
V: TRBV4-2; D: .; size: .; J: TRBJ2-3; CDR3: CASSQNGAVSTDTQYF; DNA: TGTGCCAGCAGCCAAAACGGAGCGGTGAGCACAGATACGCAGTATTTT
V: TRBV20-1; D: .; size: few; J: TRBJ2-3; CDR3: CSVVSPAKDTQYF; DNA: TGCAGTGTAGTATCACCAGCCAAAGATACGCAGTATTTT
V: TRBV6-1; D: .; size: many; J: TRBJ2-7; CDR3: CASSAPGALTYEQYF; DNA: TGTGCCAGCAGTGCCCCGGGAGCTCTAACCTACGAGCAGTACTTC
V: TRBV5-4; D: TRBD2; size: many; J: TRBJ2-7; CDR3: CASSPWGVASGNEQYF; DNA: TGTGCCAGCAGCCCGTGGGGCGTGGCTAGCGGGAACGAGCAGTACTTC
V: TRBV3-1; D: .; size: many; J: TRBJ2-7; CDR3: CASSSSAGRSYEQYF; DNA: TGTGCCAGCAGCAGTTCGGCCGGGAGATCCTACGAGCAGTACTTC
V: TRBV6-1; D: .; size: many; J: TRBJ2-3; CDR3: CASSEASDTQYF; DNA: TGTGCCAGCAGTGAAGCGTCGGATACGCAGTATTTT
V: TRBV20-1; D: .; size: few; J: TRBJ2-3; CDR3: CSARDRLKGPTDTQYF; DNA: TGCAGTGCTAGAGATCGGCTCAAGGGCCCCACAGATACGCAGTATTTT
V: TRBV20-1; D: TRBD2; size: many; J: TRBJ2-5; CDR3: CSARGGTRLMWEETQYF; DNA: TGCAGTGCTAGAGGTGGGACTAGGCTGATGTGGGAAGAGACCCAGTACTTC
V: TRBV7-9; D: .; size: .; J: TRBJ2-5; CDR3: CASSMGTPGTQYF; DNA: TGTGCCAGCAGCATGGGAACCCCGGGGACCCAGTACTTC
V: TRBV12-3/TRBV12-4; D: TRBD2; size: many; J: TRBJ2-7; CDR3: CASSQREGQSYEQYF; DNA: TGTGCCAGCAGCCAGCGGGAGGGCCAGTCCTACGAGCAGTACTTC
V: TRBV30; D: .; size: few; J: TRBJ1-1; CDR3: CAWSVIGANIEAFF; DNA: TGTGCCTGGAGTGTTATCGGGGCAAATATTGAAGCTTTCTTT
V: TRBV10-3; D: .; size: .; J: TRBJ2-7; CDR3: CAISEGSKQYF; DNA: TGTGCCATCAGTGAAGGAAGTAAGCAGTACTTC
V: TRBV5-1; D: .; size: .; J: TRBJ1-5; CDR3: CASSHDGNQPQHF; DNA: TGCGCCAGCAGCCACGACGGCAATCAGCCCCAGCATTTT